The 5 T cell receptor beta chains presented below share a single source sample, sequenced in a study of T-cell memory formation after mild COVID-19. TCRdb redid the calling of the 5' RACE reads with MiXCR, one entry per CDR3 protein. The table has under 450,000 distinct CDR3 sequences, roughly 20% seen once. Sequencing was performed on PBMCs or a T cell subset sorted from them (not recorded which). The receptors shown here come from a man between 18 and 35 years old who had mild COVID-19 (a few samples of this study predate the infection). Cell type and time point are not known.

This clonotype was recorded a few times. The chain is built from TRBV6-1 and TRBJ2-2; D may match TRBD1 or TRBD2 (5 bases each). Germline CDR1 and CDR2: MNHNS and SASEGT. The CDR3 consists of 16 residues. V shed 4 bases and J shed 2 bases, with 14 bases lying between them. CDR3 DNA: TGTGCCAGCAGTGCCCGGGGCAAGTCCAACACCGGGGAGCTGTTTTTT. The encoded protein is CASSARGKSNTGELFF.

This clonotype was seen a few times. V and J are TRBV6-5 and TRBJ1-1; tentative D call: TRBD1 (5 bases). The germline CDR1 and CDR2 sequences are MNHEY and SVGAGI. The V and J ends lost 2 bases and 0 bases respectively, with 19 bases between them. The CDR3 runs 18 residues. The CDR3 region has the DNA TGTGCCAGCAGTTACGACGGCGGGGGGGTAGGAATGAACACTGAAGCTTTCTTT. Translation gives CASSYDGGGVGMNTEAFF.

The rearrangement joins TRBV18 to TRBJ1-1, with D maybe TRBD1 (5 bases). This CDR3 is 15 amino acids long. The germline V gene encodes CDR1 KGHSH and CDR2 LQKENI. V gave up 4 bases and J gave up 5 bases, with 17 bases separating them. The CDR3 nucleotides read TGTGCCAGCTCACTCCCGGGGGGGGGAGGAACTGAAGCTTTCTTT. It translates to CASSLPGGGGTEAFF.

As concerns this clonotype: A much larger clone differs by one base, so this may be a read error. V and J are TRBV28 and TRBJ2-3; 10 bases agree with TRBD1. Germline V gene data show CDR1 as MDHEN and CDR2 as SYDVKM. The CDR3 totals 14 residues. The CDR3 here is CARRRTGGSDTQYF. The DNA of the CDR3 is TGTGCCCGCAGGCGGACAGGGGGTTCAGATACGCAGTATTTT.

In its sample, this clonotype was seen a few times. The V gene is TRBV10-2, the J gene TRBJ1-1; D might be TRBD1 (5 bases). The CDR3 is made up of 14 amino acids. The V gene's germline CDR1 is WSHSY and CDR2 SAAADI. Trimming cost V 8 bases and J 0 bases, with 13 bases left between them. CDR3 protein: CASGSRGMNTEAFF. The DNA of the CDR3 is TGCGCCAGCGGATCCCGGGGCATGAACACTGAAGCTTTCTTT.